This TCR beta chain was recorded in a study of blood T cell repertoires in COVID-19. About the study: PBMCs, B-cell-depleted T cells, or T cells were the source of the cDNA or gDNA that made up the material.

Germline V lookup: CDR1 LNHDA, CDR2 SQIVND (reference sequence). V shed 4 bases, J shed 2 bases, and the junction held 4 bases outside the gene matches. CDR3 length: 14 amino acids. This clone was counted a few times. TCRdb keeps only in-frame clones here, not all; method: immunoSEQ multiplex PCR. The sample shows roughly 100,000 clones, 85% to 90% of them seen only once. The sequencing sample was made of peripheral blood. The genes are TRBV19 and TRBJ2-7; 8 bases are a match to TRBD1. The clonotype comes from a man aged 45-65 years with acute or convalescent COVID-19. The CDR3 nucleotides read TGTGCCAGTAGTAACAGGGGGAAGGCCTACGAGCAGTACTTC. Translated, it gives CASSNRGKAYEQYF.